This T cell receptor (beta chain) was sequenced for a study of response to subunit inactivated influenza vaccine. One entry per CDR3 protein, called by TCRdb with MiXCR from the RT-PCR reads. The data contain a few hundred thousand distinct CDR3 sequences, approximately 10% of them singletons. These data were also filed under a second study, of T cells expressing NK-cell markers. From that paper: For TCR beta, cDNA was produced by 5'RACE template switching with UMIs. Investigators obtained TCR beta repertoires from sorted CD3+CD56+NKG2C+, CD3+CD56+NKG2C- and CD3+CD56-NKG2C+ T cells. In several donors, these clonotypes also led the CD3+CD56-NKG2C+ fraction. Clarity on HCMV specificity was lacking for the expanded NKG2C+ T cell clones.

The sequence derives from a man in his fifties who received an inactivated influenza vaccine. The starting material was PBMCs from blood, obtained on the day of vaccination.

CDR3 region: CASSSLRGAYNEQFF. CDR3 nucleotide sequence: TGTGCCAGCAGCTCTCTGCGGGGGGCTTACAATGAGCAGTTCTTC. The rearrangement links TRBV12-3 or TRBV12-4 to TRBJ2-1; 8 bases match TRBD2. The J segment lost 4 bases and the V segment lost 6 bases, leaving 8 bases of the junction unmatched. The CDR3 length is 15 residues.